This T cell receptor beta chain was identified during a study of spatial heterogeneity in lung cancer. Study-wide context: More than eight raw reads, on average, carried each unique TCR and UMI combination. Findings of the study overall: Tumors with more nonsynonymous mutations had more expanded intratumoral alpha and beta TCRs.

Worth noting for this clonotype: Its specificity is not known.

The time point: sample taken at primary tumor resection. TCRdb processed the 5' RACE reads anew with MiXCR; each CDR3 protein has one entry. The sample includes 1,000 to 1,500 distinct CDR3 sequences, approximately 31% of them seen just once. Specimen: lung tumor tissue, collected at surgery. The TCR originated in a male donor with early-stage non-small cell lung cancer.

CDR3 nucleotide sequence: TGTGCCAGCAAAGTCAGGGAGGTGAATGAAAAACTGTTTTTT. This encodes CASKVREVNEKLFF. The chain couples TRBV6-5 to TRBJ1-4, with a possible D match to TRBD1 (5 bases). The V and J ends lost 7 bases and 5 bases respectively, with 14 bases between them. Germline V CDR1 and CDR2: MNHEY, SVGAGI. The CDR3 is 14 amino acids.